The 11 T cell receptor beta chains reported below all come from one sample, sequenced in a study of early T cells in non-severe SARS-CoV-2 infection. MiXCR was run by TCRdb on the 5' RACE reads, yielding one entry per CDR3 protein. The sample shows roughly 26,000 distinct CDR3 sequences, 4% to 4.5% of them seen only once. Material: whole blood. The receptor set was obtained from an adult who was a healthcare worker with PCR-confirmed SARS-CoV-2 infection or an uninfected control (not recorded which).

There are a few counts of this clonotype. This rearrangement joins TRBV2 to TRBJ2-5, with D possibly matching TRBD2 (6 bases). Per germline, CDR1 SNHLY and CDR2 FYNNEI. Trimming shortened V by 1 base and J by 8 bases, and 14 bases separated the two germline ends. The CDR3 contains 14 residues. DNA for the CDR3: TGTGCCAGCAGTGAAGGGACGGGAGCGAGCACCCAGTACTTC. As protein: CASSEGTGASTQYF.

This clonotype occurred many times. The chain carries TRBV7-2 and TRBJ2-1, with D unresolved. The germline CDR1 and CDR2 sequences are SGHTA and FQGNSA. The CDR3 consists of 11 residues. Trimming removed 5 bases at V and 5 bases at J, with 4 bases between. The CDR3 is CASSLHNEQFF. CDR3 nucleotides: TGTGCCAGCAGCCTTCACAATGAGCAGTTCTTC.

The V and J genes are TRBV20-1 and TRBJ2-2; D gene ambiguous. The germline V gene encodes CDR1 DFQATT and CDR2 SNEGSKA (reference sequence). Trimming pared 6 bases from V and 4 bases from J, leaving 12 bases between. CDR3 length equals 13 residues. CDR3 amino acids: CSALYWGTGELFF. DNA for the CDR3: TGCAGTGCCCTTTACTGGGGCACCGGGGAGCTGTTTTTT.

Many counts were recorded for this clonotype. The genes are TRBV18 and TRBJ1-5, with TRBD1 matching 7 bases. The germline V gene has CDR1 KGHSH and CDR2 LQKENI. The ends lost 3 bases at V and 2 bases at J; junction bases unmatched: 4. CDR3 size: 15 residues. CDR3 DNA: TGTGCCAGCTCACCGACAGGGAATCGCAATCAGCCCCAGCATTTT. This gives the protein CASSPTGNRNQPQHF.

CDR3 amino acids: CASSYGGLPYEQYF. The CDR3 region has the DNA TGTGCCAGCAGTTACGGTGGCCTTCCCTACGAGCAGTACTTC. The chain has TRBV6-2 or TRBV6-3 and TRBJ2-7; D unclear. The V gene lost 2 bases and the J gene lost 2 bases, with 10 bases spanning the gap. The V gene's germline CDR1 is MNHEY and CDR2 SVGEGT. The CDR3 has 14 residues.

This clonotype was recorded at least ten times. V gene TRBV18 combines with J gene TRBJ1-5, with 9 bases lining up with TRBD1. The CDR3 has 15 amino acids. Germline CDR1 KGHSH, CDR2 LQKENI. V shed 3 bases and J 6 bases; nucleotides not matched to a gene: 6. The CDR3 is CASSPSDRGSQPQHF. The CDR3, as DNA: TGTGCCAGCTCACCTTCCGACAGGGGGAGTCAGCCCCAGCATTTT.

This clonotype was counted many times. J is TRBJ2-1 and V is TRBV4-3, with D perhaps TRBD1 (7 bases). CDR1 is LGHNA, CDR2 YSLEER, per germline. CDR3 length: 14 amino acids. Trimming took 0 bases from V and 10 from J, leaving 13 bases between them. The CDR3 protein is CASSQDQGGLEQFF. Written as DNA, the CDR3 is TGCGCCAGCAGCCAAGATCAGGGGGGACTGGAGCAGTTCTTC.

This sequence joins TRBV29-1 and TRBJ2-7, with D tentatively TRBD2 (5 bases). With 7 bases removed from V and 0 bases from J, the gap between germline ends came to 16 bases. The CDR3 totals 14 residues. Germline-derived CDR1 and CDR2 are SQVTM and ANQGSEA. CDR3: CSAQTLGLSYEQYF. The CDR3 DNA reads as TGCAGCGCACAGACACTCGGACTCTCCTACGAGCAGTACTTC.

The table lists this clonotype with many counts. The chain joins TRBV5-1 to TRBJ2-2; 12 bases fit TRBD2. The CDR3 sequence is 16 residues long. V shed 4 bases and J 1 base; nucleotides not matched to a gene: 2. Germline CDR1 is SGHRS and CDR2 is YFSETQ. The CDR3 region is CASSLGLAGNTGELFF. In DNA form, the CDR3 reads TGCGCCAGCAGCCTGGGACTAGCGGGGAACACCGGGGAGCTGTTTTTT.

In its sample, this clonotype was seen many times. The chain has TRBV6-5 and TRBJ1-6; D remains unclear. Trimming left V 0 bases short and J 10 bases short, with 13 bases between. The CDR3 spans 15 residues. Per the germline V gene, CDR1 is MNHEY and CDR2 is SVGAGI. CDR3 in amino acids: CASSYSSGFNSPLHF. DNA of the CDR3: TGTGCCAGCAGTTACTCGTCGGGCTTTAACTCACCCCTCCACTTT.

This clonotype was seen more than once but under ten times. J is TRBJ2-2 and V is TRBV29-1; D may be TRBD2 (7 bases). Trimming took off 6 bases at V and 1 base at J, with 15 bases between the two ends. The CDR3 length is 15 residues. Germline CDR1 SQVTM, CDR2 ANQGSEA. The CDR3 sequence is CSVGGTLGNTGELFF. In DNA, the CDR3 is TGCAGCGTCGGGGGGACACTCGGGAACACCGGGGAGCTGTTTTTT.